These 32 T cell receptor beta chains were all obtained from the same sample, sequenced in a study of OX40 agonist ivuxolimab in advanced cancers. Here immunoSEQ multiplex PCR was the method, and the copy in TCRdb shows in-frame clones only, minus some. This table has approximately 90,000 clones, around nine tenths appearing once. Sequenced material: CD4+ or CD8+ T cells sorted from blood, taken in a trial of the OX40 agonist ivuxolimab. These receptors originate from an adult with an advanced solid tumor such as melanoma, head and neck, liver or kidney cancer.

This chain's CDR3 is CASSRGASGGSSYEQYF. The CDR3 DNA reads as TGCGCCAGCAGCCGGGGGGCTAGCGGGGGAAGCTCCTACGAGCAGTACTTC. This rearrangement joins TRBV5-1 to TRBJ2-7; 10 positions agree with TRBD2. The V segment lost 4 bases and the J segment 0 bases; nucleotides outside the gene matches: 10. Germline V gene sequence: CDR1 SGHRS, CDR2 YFSETQ. This CDR3 region has 17 residues.

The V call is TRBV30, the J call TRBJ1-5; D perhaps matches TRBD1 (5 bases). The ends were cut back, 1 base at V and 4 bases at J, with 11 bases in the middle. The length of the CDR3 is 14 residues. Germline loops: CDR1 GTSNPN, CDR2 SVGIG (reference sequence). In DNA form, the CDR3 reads TGTGCCTGGAGTGGCACTGGGGGAAATCAGCCCCAGCATTTT. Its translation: CAWSGTGGNQPQHF.

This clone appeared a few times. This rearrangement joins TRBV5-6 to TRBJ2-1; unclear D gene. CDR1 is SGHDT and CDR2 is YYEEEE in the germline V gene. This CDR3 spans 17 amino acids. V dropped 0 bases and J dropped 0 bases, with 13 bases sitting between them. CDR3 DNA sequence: TGTGCCAGCAGCTTGGCCGAGGACGCTTACTCCTACAATGAGCAGTTCTTC. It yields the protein CASSLAEDAYSYNEQFF.

For the CDR3, the DNA is TGTGCCAGCAGCCCAAGGACTAGCGGGAGGGCCCTGGGGTGGAACACAGATACGCAGTATTTT. Amino acid sequence: CASSPRTSGRALGWNTDTQYF. The chain is built from TRBV9 and TRBJ2-3, with 15 positions matching TRBD2. The CDR3 has 21 residues. The V segment lost 4 bases and the J segment 2 bases; nucleotides outside the gene matches: 17. CDR1 is SGDLS and CDR2 is YYNGEE in the germline V gene. Based on the CDR3 plus reference TRBV9 and TRBJ2-3, the full variable domain is DSGVTQTPKHLITATGQRVTLRCSPRSGDLSVYWYQQSLDQGLQFLIQYYNGEERAKGNILERFSAQQFPDLHSELNLSSLELGDSALYFCASSPRTSGRALGWNTDTQYFGPGTRLTVL.

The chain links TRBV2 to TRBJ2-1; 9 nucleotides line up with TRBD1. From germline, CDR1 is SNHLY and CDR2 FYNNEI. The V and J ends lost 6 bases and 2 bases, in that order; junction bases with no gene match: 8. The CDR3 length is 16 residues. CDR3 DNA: TGTGCCAGCAGCCCGGGACAGGGAATGGCCTACAATGAGCAGTTCTTC. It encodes CASSPGQGMAYNEQFF.

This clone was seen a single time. The CDR3 DNA reads as TGTGCCAGCAGCTCCTCCCGGGGGGACACTGCTAATGAAAAACTGTTTTTT. Translated, it gives CASSSSRGDTANEKLFF. The rearrangement links TRBV11-3 to TRBJ1-4; D possibly corresponds to TRBD1 (6 bases). Germline V gives CDR1 SGHNT, CDR2 YENEEA. Trimming removed 4 bases from V and 3 bases from J, with 18 bases in between. This CDR3 region has 17 residues.

The CDR3 here is CASSLGGGSGYGYTF. CDR3 in DNA: TGCGCCAGCAGCTTGGGAGGGGGCTCGGGCTATGGCTACACCTTC. This chain links TRBV5-1 with TRBJ1-2, with 7 bases fitting TRBD1. With V trimmed by 0 bases and J by 4 bases, 6 bases remained unmatched. Germline CDR1 and CDR2: SGHRS and YFSETQ. The CDR3 has 15 amino acids.

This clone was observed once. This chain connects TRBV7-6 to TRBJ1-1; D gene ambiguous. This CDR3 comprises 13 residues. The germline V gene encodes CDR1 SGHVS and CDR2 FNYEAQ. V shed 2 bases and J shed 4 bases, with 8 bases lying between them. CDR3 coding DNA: TGTGCCAGCAGCTTACTAGGCATCACTGAAGCTTTCTTT. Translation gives CASSLLGITEAFF.

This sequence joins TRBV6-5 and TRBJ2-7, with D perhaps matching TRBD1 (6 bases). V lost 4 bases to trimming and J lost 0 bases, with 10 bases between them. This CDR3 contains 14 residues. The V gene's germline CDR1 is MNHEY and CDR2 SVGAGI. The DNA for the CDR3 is TGTGCCAGCAGTTCCGACAGGACCTCCTACGAGCAGTACTTC. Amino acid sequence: CASSSDRTSYEQYF.

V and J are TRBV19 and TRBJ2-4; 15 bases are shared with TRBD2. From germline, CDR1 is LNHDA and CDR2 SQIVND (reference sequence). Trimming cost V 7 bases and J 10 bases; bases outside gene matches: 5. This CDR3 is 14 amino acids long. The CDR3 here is CASNPGTSGRIQYF. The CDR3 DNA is TGTGCCAGTAATCCCGGGACTAGCGGGAGGATTCAGTACTTC.

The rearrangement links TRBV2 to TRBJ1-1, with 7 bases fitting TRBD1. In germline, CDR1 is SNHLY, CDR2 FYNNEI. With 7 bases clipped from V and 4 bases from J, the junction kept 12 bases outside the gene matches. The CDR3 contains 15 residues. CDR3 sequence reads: CASNIRGEGGTEAFF. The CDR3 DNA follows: TGTGCCAGCAACATCAGGGGGGAGGGAGGCACTGAAGCTTTCTTT.

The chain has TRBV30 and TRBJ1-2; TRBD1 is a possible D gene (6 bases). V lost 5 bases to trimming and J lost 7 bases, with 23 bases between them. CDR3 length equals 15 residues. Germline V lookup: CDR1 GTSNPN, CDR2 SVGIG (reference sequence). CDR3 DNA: TGTGCCTGGGACCATAAGGGAGCCCGAGGGGGTGGCTACACCTTC. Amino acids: CAWDHKGARGGGYTF.

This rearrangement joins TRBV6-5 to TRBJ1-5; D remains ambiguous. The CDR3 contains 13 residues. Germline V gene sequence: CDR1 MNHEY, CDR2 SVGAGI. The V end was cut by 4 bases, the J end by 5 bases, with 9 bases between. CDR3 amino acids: CASSFYSDQPQHF. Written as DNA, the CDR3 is TGTGCCAGCAGTTTTTATTCGGATCAGCCCCAGCATTTT.

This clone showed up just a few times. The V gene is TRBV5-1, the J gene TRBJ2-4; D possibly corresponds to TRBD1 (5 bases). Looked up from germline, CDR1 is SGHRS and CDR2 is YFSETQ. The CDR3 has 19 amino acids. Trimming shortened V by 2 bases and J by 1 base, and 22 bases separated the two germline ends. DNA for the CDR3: TGCGCCAGCAGCTTATACGGCAGGGCGGAATATGGGGCCAAAAACATTCAGTACTTC. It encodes CASSLYGRAEYGAKNIQYF. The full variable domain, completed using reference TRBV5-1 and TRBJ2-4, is KAGVTQTPRYLIKTRGQQVTLSCSPISGHRSVSWYQQTPGQGLQFLFEYFSETQRNKGNFPGRFSGRQFSNSRSEMNVSTLELGDSALYLCASSLYGRAEYGAKNIQYFGAGTRLSVL.

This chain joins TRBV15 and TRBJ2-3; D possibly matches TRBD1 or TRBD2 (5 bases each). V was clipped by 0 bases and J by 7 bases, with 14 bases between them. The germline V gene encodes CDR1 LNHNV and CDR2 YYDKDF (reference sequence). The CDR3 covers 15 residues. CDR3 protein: CATSREGTISNTQYF. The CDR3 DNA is TGTGCCACCAGCAGAGAAGGGACCATCTCTAATACGCAGTATTTT.

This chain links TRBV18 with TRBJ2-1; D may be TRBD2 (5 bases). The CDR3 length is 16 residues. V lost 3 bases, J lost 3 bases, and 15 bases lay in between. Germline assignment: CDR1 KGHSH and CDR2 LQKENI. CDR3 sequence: CASSPPPAGIYNEQFF. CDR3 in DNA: TGTGCCAGCTCACCCCCCCCGGCGGGCATCTACAATGAGCAGTTCTTC.

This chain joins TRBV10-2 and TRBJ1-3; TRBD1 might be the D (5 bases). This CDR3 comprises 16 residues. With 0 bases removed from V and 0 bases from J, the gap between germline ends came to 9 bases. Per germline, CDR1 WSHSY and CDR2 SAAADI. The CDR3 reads CASSESGGFSGNTIYF. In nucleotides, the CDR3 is TGCGCCAGCAGTGAGTCGGGGGGATTCTCTGGAAACACCATATATTTT.

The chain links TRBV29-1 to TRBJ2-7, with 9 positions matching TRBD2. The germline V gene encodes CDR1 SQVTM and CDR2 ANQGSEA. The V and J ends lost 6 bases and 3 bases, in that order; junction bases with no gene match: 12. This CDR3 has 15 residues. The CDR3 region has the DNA TGCAGCGTCCTCTCGGTAGCGGGAGCATTCTACGAGCAGTACTTC. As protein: CSVLSVAGAFYEQYF.

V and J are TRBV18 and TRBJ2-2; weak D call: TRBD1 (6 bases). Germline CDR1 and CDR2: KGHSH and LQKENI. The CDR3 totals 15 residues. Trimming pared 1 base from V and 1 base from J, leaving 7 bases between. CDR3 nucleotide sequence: TGTGCCAGCTCACCACAGGGGGTGAACACCGGGGAGCTGTTTTTT. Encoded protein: CASSPQGVNTGELFF.

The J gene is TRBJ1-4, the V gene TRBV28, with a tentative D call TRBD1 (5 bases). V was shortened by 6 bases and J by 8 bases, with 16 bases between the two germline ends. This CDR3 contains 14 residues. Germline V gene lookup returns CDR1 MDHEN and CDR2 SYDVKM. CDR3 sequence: CASRQPGRLEKLFF. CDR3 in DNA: TGTGCCAGCAGGCAACCGGGACGGTTGGAAAAACTGTTTTTT.

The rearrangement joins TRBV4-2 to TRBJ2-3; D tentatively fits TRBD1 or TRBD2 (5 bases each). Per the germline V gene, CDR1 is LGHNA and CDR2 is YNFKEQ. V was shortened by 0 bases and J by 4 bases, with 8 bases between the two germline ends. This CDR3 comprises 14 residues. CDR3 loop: CASSQDLGADTQYF. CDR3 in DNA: TGTGCCAGCAGCCAAGATCTGGGGGCAGATACGCAGTATTTT.

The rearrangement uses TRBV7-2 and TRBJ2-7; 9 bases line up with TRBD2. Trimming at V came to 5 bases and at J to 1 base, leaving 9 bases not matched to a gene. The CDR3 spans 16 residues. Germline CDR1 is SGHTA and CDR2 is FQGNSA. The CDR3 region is CASSRQRLAGSYEQYF. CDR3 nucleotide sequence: TGTGCCAGCAGCCGACAGAGGCTAGCGGGATCCTACGAGCAGTACTTC.

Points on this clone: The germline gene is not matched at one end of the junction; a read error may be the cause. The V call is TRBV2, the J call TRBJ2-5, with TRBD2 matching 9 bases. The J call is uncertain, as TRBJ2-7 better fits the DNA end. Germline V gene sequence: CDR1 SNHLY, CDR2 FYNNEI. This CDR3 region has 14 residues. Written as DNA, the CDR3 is TGTGCCAGCAGGGAAGCGGGAGGCCGCTACGAGCAGTACTTC. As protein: CASREAGGRYEQYF.

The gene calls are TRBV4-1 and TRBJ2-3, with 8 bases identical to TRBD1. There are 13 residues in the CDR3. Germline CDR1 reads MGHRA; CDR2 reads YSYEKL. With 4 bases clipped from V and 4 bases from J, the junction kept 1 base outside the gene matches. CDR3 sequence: CASSPDRADTQYF. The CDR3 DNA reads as TGCGCCAGCAGCCCGGACAGGGCAGATACGCAGTATTTT.

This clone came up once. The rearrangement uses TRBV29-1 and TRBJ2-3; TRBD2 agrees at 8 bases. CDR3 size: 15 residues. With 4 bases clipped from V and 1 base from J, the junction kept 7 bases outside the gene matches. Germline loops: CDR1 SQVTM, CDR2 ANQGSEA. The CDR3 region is CSVGGAGGGTDTQYF. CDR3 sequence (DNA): TGCAGCGTTGGGGGTGCGGGAGGAGGCACAGATACGCAGTATTTT.

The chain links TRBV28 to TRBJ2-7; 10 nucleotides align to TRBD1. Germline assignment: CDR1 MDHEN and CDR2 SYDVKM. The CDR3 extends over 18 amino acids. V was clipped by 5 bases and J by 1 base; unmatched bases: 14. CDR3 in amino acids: CASSPPTGGRFLSYEQYF. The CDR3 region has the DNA TGTGCCAGCAGTCCCCCGACAGGGGGCCGATTTTTATCCTACGAGCAGTACTTC.

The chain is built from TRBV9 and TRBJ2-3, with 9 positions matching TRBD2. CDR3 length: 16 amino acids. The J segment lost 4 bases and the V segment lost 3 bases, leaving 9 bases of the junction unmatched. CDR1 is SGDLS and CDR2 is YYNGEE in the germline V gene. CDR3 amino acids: CASSEPEERGADTQYF. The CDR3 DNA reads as TGTGCCAGCAGCGAGCCCGAGGAGCGGGGGGCAGATACGCAGTATTTT.

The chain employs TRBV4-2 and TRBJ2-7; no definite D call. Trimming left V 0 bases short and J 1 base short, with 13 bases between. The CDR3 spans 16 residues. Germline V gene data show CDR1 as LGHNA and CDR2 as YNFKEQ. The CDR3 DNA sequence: TGTGCCAGCAGCCAAGATGGTTCTAGTAGGTCCTACGAGCAGTACTTC. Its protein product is CASSQDGSSRSYEQYF.

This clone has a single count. CDR3 in amino acids: CATEGQPSGEQYF. CDR3 bases: TGTGCCACGGAGGGACAGCCCAGTGGCGAGCAGTACTTC. This chain connects TRBV19 to TRBJ2-7; the D gene is possibly TRBD1 (7 bases). Germline CDR1 and CDR2: LNHDA and SQIVND (reference sequence). The V gene lost 10 bases and the J gene lost 6 bases, with 19 bases spanning the gap. This CDR3 contains 13 residues.

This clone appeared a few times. CDR3 nucleotides: TGTGCCTGGAGGCGGACAGGCGGAGGCACTGAAGCTTTCTTT. It translates to CAWRRTGGGTEAFF. This rearrangement joins TRBV30 to TRBJ1-1, with 7 bases identical to TRBD1. The V gene end was trimmed by 3 bases and the J gene end by 4 bases; junction bases not matched to a gene: 8. Germline assignment: CDR1 GTSNPN and CDR2 SVGIG (reference sequence). This CDR3 comprises 14 residues.

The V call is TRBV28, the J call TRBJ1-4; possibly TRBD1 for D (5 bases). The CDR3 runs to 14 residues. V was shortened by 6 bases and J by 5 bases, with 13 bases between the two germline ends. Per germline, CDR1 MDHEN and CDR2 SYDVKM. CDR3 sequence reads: CASRHPTVNEKLFF. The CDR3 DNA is TGTGCCAGCAGACACCCGACAGTCAATGAAAAACTGTTTTTT.

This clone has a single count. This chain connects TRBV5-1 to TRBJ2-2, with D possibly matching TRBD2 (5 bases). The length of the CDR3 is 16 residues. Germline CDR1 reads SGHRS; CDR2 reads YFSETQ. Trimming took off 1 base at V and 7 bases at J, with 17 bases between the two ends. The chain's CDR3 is CASSLTSSSTGGELFF. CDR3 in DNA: TGCGCCAGCAGCTTGACTAGTTCAAGTACCGGCGGGGAGCTGTTTTTT. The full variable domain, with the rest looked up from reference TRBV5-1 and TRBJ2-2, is KAGVTQTPRYLIKTRGQQVTLSCSPISGHRSVSWYQQTPGQGLQFLFEYFSETQRNKGNFPGRFSGRQFSNSRSEMNVSTLELGDSALYLCASSLTSSSTGGELFFGEGSRLTVL.